Listed below are T cell receptor beta chains from one sample, sequenced in a study of blood T cell repertoires in COVID-19. The repertoire was sequenced with immunoSEQ multiplex PCR; TCRdb's copy has only in-frame clones and lacks some. The repertoire consists of nearly 60,000 clones, with around 90% occurring once and the leading ten covering approximately 13%. Specimen: peripheral blood. These receptors were taken from a man aged 60 to 69 with active COVID-19. CDR3s include the opening cysteine and the closing phenylalanine or tryptophan. D genes are given only for firm matches. Where a row states a size, it is once, few, many or the class of an expanded clone; other rows omit it.

d_gene: TRBD1
abundance: .
len: 13
v_gene: TRBV7-9
j_gene: TRBJ2-2
CDR3nt: TGTGCCAGCGGACAGGGATCCACCGGGGAGCTGTTTTTT
CDR3aa: CASGQGSTGELFF

d_gene: TRBD2
abundance: .
len: 16
v_gene: TRBV28
j_gene: TRBJ2-7
CDR3nt: TGTGCCAGCGGAATAGGGACTAGCGGGGTCTCCTACGAGCAGTACTTC
CDR3aa: CASGIGTSGVSYEQYF

d_gene: TRBD1
abundance: .
len: 15
v_gene: TRBV7-9
j_gene: TRBJ1-5
CDR3nt: TGTGCCAGCAGCTTAGGGGACAGGGGTGATCAGCCCCAGCATTTT
CDR3aa: CASSLGDRGDQPQHF

d_gene: .
abundance: .
len: 11
v_gene: TRBV7-9
j_gene: TRBJ2-5
CDR3nt: TGTGCCAGTACGAACAGGGTGACCCAGTACTTC
CDR3aa: CASTNRVTQYF

d_gene: .
abundance: once
len: 14
v_gene: TRBV7-3
j_gene: TRBJ2-1
CDR3nt: TGTGCCAGCCCTTCTCTTCCCGAACTTAATGAGCAGTTCTTC
CDR3aa: CASPSLPELNEQFF

d_gene: .
abundance: .
len: 14
v_gene: TRBV18
j_gene: TRBJ1-5
CDR3nt: TGTGCCAGCTCACCCGGAGGGAATTCTCAGCCCCAGCATTTT
CDR3aa: CASSPGGNSQPQHF

d_gene: TRBD2
abundance: .
len: 19
v_gene: TRBV6-6
j_gene: TRBJ2-1
CDR3nt: TGTGCCAGCAGACGAAGCAATACCGGTTTCGGACTAGCGGGAGAAGGGGGAATCTTC
CDR3aa: CASRRSNTGFGLAGEGGIF

d_gene: TRBD2
abundance: .
len: 20
v_gene: TRBV4-2
j_gene: TRBJ2-5
CDR3nt: TGTGCCAGCAGCCAGGCCCCCTCTGGTGGTTGGGCGGGGGGACAAGAGACCCAGTACTTC
CDR3aa: CASSQAPSGGWAGGQETQYF

d_gene: .
abundance: .
len: 14
v_gene: TRBV4-1
j_gene: TRBJ2-2
CDR3nt: TGCGCCAGCAGCCAAGAGAAGGAGCTCGGGGAGCTGTTTTTT
CDR3aa: CASSQEKELGELFF

d_gene: .
abundance: .
len: 14
v_gene: TRBV3-1/TRBV3-2
j_gene: TRBJ2-5
CDR3nt: TGTGCCAGCAGCCCAAGGGGGTACCAAGAGACCCAGTACTTC
CDR3aa: CASSPRGYQETQYF

d_gene: .
abundance: once
len: 14
v_gene: TRBV5-1
j_gene: TRBJ2-2
CDR3nt: TGCGCCAGCAGCTTGGTTACGGGGACCGGGGAGCTGTTTTTT
CDR3aa: CASSLVTGTGELFF

d_gene: .
abundance: once
len: 13
v_gene: TRBV18
j_gene: TRBJ2-5
CDR3nt: TGTGCCAGCTCACTGGCAGGGGAACAGACCCAGTACTTC
CDR3aa: CASSLAGEQTQYF

d_gene: TRBD1
abundance: .
len: 15
v_gene: TRBV5-1
j_gene: TRBJ1-3
CDR3nt: TGCGCCAGCAGCCCGGGACAGGGGGTAGGAAACACCATATATTTT
CDR3aa: CASSPGQGVGNTIYF

d_gene: .
abundance: .
len: 13
v_gene: TRBV24-1
j_gene: TRBJ1-4
CDR3nt: TGTGCCACCGGCACGGGAGGAAATGAAAAACTGTTTTTT
CDR3aa: CATGTGGNEKLFF

d_gene: .
abundance: once
len: 14
v_gene: TRBV28
j_gene: TRBJ2-7
CDR3nt: TGTGCCAGCAGTCCCCCAGTAGCCACCTACGAGCAGTACTTC
CDR3aa: CASSPPVATYEQYF

d_gene: .
abundance: few
len: 10
v_gene: TRBV20-1
j_gene: TRBJ1-1
CDR3nt: TGCAGTGCTTCTCACACTGAAGCTTTCTTT
CDR3aa: CSASHTEAFF

d_gene: TRBD2
abundance: .
len: 11
v_gene: TRBV6-5
j_gene: TRBJ2-1
CDR3nt: TGTGCCATTTCGACGGGACTAGAGCAGTTCTTC
CDR3aa: CAISTGLEQFF

d_gene: .
abundance: .
len: 13
v_gene: TRBV12-3/TRBV12-4
j_gene: TRBJ1-4
CDR3nt: TGTGCCAGCAGCCTGGGACATCAAGAAAAACTGTTTTTT
CDR3aa: CASSLGHQEKLFF

d_gene: TRBD1
abundance: .
len: 16
v_gene: TRBV2
j_gene: TRBJ1-1
CDR3nt: TGTGCCAGCAGGGATCTCGGGACAGGGGCCAGCACTGAAGCTTTCTTT
CDR3aa: CASRDLGTGASTEAFF

d_gene: .
abundance: .
len: 13
v_gene: TRBV12-3/TRBV12-4
j_gene: TRBJ2-2
CDR3nt: TGTGCCAGCAGCCCCGTCAACACCGGGGAGCTGTTTTTT
CDR3aa: CASSPVNTGELFF

d_gene: .
abundance: .
len: 14
v_gene: TRBV11-2
j_gene: TRBJ2-1
CDR3nt: TGTGCCAGCAGCTTCACGGACTTAACCCCTGAGCAGTTCTTC
CDR3aa: CASSFTDLTPEQFF

d_gene: TRBD1
abundance: .
len: 14
v_gene: TRBV6-5
j_gene: TRBJ1-2
CDR3nt: TGTGCCAGCAGTTACGGGGGACAGGGATTTGGCTACACCTTC
CDR3aa: CASSYGGQGFGYTF

d_gene: TRBD2
abundance: .
len: 15
v_gene: TRBV7-8
j_gene: TRBJ2-7
CDR3nt: TGTGCCAGCAGCTCAAAAGAGCGGGGGGCCTACGAGCAGTACTTC
CDR3aa: CASSSKERGAYEQYF

d_gene: TRBD1
abundance: .
len: 13
v_gene: TRBV5-4
j_gene: TRBJ2-5
CDR3nt: TGTGCCAGCAGCCCCTCAGGGGGAGAGACCCAGTACTTC
CDR3aa: CASSPSGGETQYF

d_gene: .
abundance: .
len: 15
v_gene: TRBV27
j_gene: TRBJ2-3
CDR3nt: TGTGCCAGCACGTTCCTGGGCACTAGCACAGATACGCAGTATTTT
CDR3aa: CASTFLGTSTDTQYF

d_gene: TRBD1
abundance: .
len: 14
v_gene: TRBV5-5
j_gene: TRBJ2-7
CDR3nt: TGTGCCAGCAGCTGGGACAGGACTTCCTACGAGCAGTACTTC
CDR3aa: CASSWDRTSYEQYF

d_gene: TRBD1
abundance: .
len: 12
v_gene: TRBV7-9
j_gene: TRBJ1-2
CDR3nt: TGTGCCAGCAGCTGGGACAGCTATGGCTACACCTTC
CDR3aa: CASSWDSYGYTF

d_gene: .
abundance: .
len: 14
v_gene: TRBV5-1
j_gene: TRBJ2-1
CDR3nt: TGCGCCAGCTCCCCGAGCGGTCCTTACAATGAGCAGTTCTTC
CDR3aa: CASSPSGPYNEQFF

d_gene: TRBD1
abundance: .
len: 14
v_gene: TRBV27
j_gene: TRBJ1-6
CDR3nt: TGTGCCAGCACCGACAGGGACCCCCGCTCACCCCTCCACTTT
CDR3aa: CASTDRDPRSPLHF

d_gene: .
abundance: .
len: 11
v_gene: TRBV2
j_gene: TRBJ2-1
CDR3nt: TGTGCCAGCGGGCCCTACAATGAGCAGTTCTTC
CDR3aa: CASGPYNEQFF

d_gene: .
abundance: .
len: 16
v_gene: TRBV10-3
j_gene: TRBJ1-3
CDR3nt: TGTGCCATCAGTGAGCCCCGTACGCCAGCTGGAAACACCATATATTTT
CDR3aa: CAISEPRTPAGNTIYF

d_gene: .
abundance: .
len: 17
v_gene: TRBV21-1
j_gene: TRBJ1-3
CDR3nt: TGTGCCAGCAGCAAAGGGGGGCCCATATCAACTGGAAACACCATATATTTT
CDR3aa: CASSKGGPISTGNTIYF

d_gene: .
abundance: .
len: 14
v_gene: TRBV6-2/TRBV6-3
j_gene: TRBJ1-3
CDR3nt: TGTGCCAGCAGCGACAGTTACTCTGGAAACACCATATATTTT
CDR3aa: CASSDSYSGNTIYF

d_gene: .
abundance: .
len: 10
v_gene: TRBV20-1
j_gene: TRBJ1-2
CDR3nt: TGCAAAACAGAGTCCACCGGCTACACCTTC
CDR3aa: CKTESTGYTF

d_gene: TRBD2
abundance: .
len: 16
v_gene: TRBV3-1/TRBV3-2
j_gene: TRBJ2-7
CDR3nt: TGTGCCAGCAGCCAAGCTAGCGGGGCCCCGTCCTACGAGCAGTACTTC
CDR3aa: CASSQASGAPSYEQYF

d_gene: .
abundance: .
len: 13
v_gene: TRBV7-9
j_gene: TRBJ1-5
CDR3nt: TGTGCCAGCAGCTACCAGGGGAGACAGCCCCAGCATTTT
CDR3aa: CASSYQGRQPQHF

d_gene: TRBD1
abundance: .
len: 14
v_gene: TRBV19
j_gene: TRBJ2-2
CDR3nt: TGTGCCAGTAGTAGGACAGGGGGCCCCGGGGAGCTGTTTTTT
CDR3aa: CASSRTGGPGELFF

d_gene: .
abundance: .
len: 11
v_gene: TRBV2
j_gene: TRBJ1-1
CDR3nt: TGTGCCAGCTCTCTTAATACTGAAGCTTTCTTT
CDR3aa: CASSLNTEAFF

d_gene: .
abundance: .
len: 16
v_gene: TRBV7-9
j_gene: TRBJ2-5
CDR3nt: TGTGCCAGCTCCCACTTTGAGGACAGATACCAAGAGACCCAGTACTTC
CDR3aa: CASSHFEDRYQETQYF

d_gene: .
abundance: .
len: 17
v_gene: TRBV18
j_gene: TRBJ1-2
CDR3nt: TGTGCCAGCTCACCACCGAGGGCAGGAACCAGAAACTATGGCTACACCTTC
CDR3aa: CASSPPRAGTRNYGYTF

d_gene: .
abundance: .
len: 15
v_gene: TRBV19
j_gene: TRBJ1-5
CDR3nt: TGTGCCAGTAGTGCCCGACAGGCCCCAAATCAGCCCCAGCATTTT
CDR3aa: CASSARQAPNQPQHF

d_gene: .
abundance: once
len: 13
v_gene: TRBV18
j_gene: TRBJ2-3
CDR3nt: TGTGCCAGCTTCCCTCGAGGCACAGATACGCAGTATTTT
CDR3aa: CASFPRGTDTQYF

d_gene: TRBD1
abundance: .
len: 15
v_gene: TRBV9
j_gene: TRBJ2-7
CDR3nt: TGTGCCAGCAGCGTAGAGGGACAGTATACCTACGAGCAGTACTTC
CDR3aa: CASSVEGQYTYEQYF

d_gene: TRBD1
abundance: .
len: 13
v_gene: TRBV19
j_gene: TRBJ1-5
CDR3nt: TGTGCCAGTAGTCACAGGGGGAATCAGCCCCAGCATTTT
CDR3aa: CASSHRGNQPQHF

d_gene: TRBD1
abundance: .
len: 15
v_gene: TRBV4-1
j_gene: TRBJ1-4
CDR3nt: TGCGCCAGCACCCCCCAGTTTAGGGGGCGCGGAAAACTGTTTTTT
CDR3aa: CASTPQFRGRGKLFF

d_gene: .
abundance: .
len: 14
v_gene: TRBV11-3
j_gene: TRBJ2-1
CDR3nt: TGTGCCAGCAGCCGCGACGGAGTTGGAAATGAGCAGTTCTTC
CDR3aa: CASSRDGVGNEQFF

d_gene: .
abundance: .
len: 16
v_gene: TRBV6-2/TRBV6-3
j_gene: TRBJ2-1
CDR3nt: TGTGCCAGCAGTTACGTGGCGGGAAGAAGGGACAATGAGCAGTTCTTC
CDR3aa: CASSYVAGRRDNEQFF

d_gene: .
abundance: .
len: 14
v_gene: TRBV5-5
j_gene: TRBJ2-7
CDR3nt: TGTGCCAGCAGCTCTAGGCGCGGCTCCTACGAGCAGTACTTC
CDR3aa: CASSSRRGSYEQYF

d_gene: TRBD1
abundance: .
len: 14
v_gene: TRBV5-5
j_gene: TRBJ1-6
CDR3nt: TGTGCCAGCAGCTTTGGGCAGGGGGTTAGGCCCCTCCACTTT
CDR3aa: CASSFGQGVRPLHF

d_gene: TRBD1
abundance: .
len: 15
v_gene: TRBV4-2
j_gene: TRBJ1-4
CDR3nt: TGTGCCAGCAGCCAGACCGGGACAGGGAAGGAAAAACTGTTTTTT
CDR3aa: CASSQTGTGKEKLFF

d_gene: .
abundance: .
len: 15
v_gene: TRBV4-1
j_gene: TRBJ2-7
CDR3nt: TGCGCCAGCAGCCGCGTAGTCCTGGGGGGTGGCGAGCAGTACTTC
CDR3aa: CASSRVVLGGGEQYF